Below are 27 T cell receptor beta chains sequenced from a single sample in a study of blood T cell repertoires in COVID-19. Some clones are missing from TCRdb's copy, which holds only in-frame ones; the method was immunoSEQ multiplex PCR. The sample lists about 280,000 clones; 85% were seen once. Sequenced material: PBMCs or T cells enriched from blood (not recorded which). These receptors all stem from a woman in her forties or fifties who had recovered from COVID-19.

The chain joins TRBV27 to TRBJ1-6; the D is unclear. The CDR3 has 14 residues. CDR1 MNHEY and CDR2 SMNVEV come from the germline V gene (reference sequence). The ends were cut back, 5 bases at V and 5 bases at J, with 10 bases in the middle. The CDR3 protein is CASSPGRNNSPLHF. The CDR3 DNA sequence: TGTGCCAGCAGTCCTGGGAGGAATAATTCACCCCTCCACTTT.

The V gene is TRBV4-1, the J gene TRBJ2-5, with 7 bases aligning to TRBD2. Germline V lookup: CDR1 MGHRA, CDR2 YSYEKL. The CDR3 runs 16 residues. After removal of 0 bases from V and 2 bases from J, the junction contained 6 bases not matched to a gene. The CDR3 loop reads CASSQDRVRGQETQYF. In DNA form, the CDR3 reads TGCGCCAGCAGCCAAGATCGTGTGCGGGGGCAAGAGACCCAGTACTTC.

This sequence joins TRBV2 and TRBJ2-2; no reliable D call. The length of the CDR3 is 13 residues. Germline values: CDR1 SNHLY, CDR2 FYNNEI. V shed 5 bases and J shed 1 base, with 5 bases lying between them. CDR3 protein: CASSPQNTGELFF. The CDR3 region has the DNA TGTGCCAGCAGTCCCCAGAACACCGGGGAGCTGTTTTTT.

The rearrangement joins TRBV4-1 to TRBJ1-1; D is uncertain. The V end was cut by 4 bases, the J end by 4 bases, with 13 bases between. The CDR3 has 14 amino acids. Germline V lookup: CDR1 MGHRA, CDR2 YSYEKL. CDR3 sequence reads: CASSPQVSRTEAFF. The CDR3 DNA is TGCGCCAGCAGCCCCCAAGTCTCGCGCACTGAAGCTTTCTTT.

This chain uses TRBV10-3 with TRBJ1-5; D perhaps matches TRBD1 (5 bases). This CDR3 has 15 residues. CDR1 and CDR2 (germline): ENHRY, SYGVKD. Trimming took 0 bases from V and 0 from J, leaving 6 bases between them. The CDR3 spells CAISESGGSNQPQHF. The CDR3 region has the DNA TGTGCCATCAGTGAGTCGGGGGGTAGCAATCAGCCCCAGCATTTT.

The chain combines TRBV10-2 with TRBJ2-7, with 9 bases aligning to TRBD2. There are 14 residues in the CDR3. The V gene's germline CDR1 is WSHSY and CDR2 SAAADI. V dropped 1 base and J dropped 13; count of bases not matched to a gene: 11. CDR3: CASSELAGGPLKYF. CDR3 nucleotides: TGCGCCAGCAGTGAGTTGGCGGGAGGGCCGTTGAAATACTTC.

The chain couples TRBV10-2 to TRBJ2-7; perhaps TRBD1 as D (6 bases). Germline lookup yields CDR1 WSHSY and CDR2 SAAADI. This CDR3 is 13 amino acids long. Trimming stripped 4 bases from V and 10 bases from J, with 17 bases between. The CDR3 sequence is CASSVGGQSNQYF. The CDR3 region has the DNA TGCGCCAGCAGTGTCGGCGGACAGTCAAACCAGTACTTC.

This chain connects TRBV6-5 to TRBJ2-7; 7 nucleotides agree with TRBD2. In germline, CDR1 is MNHEY, CDR2 SVGAGI. The CDR3 extends over 15 amino acids. The trim removed 2 bases at V and 3 bases at J, leaving 7 bases unmatched. CDR3 loop: CASSYEASGVYEQYF. Here the CDR3 DNA reads TGTGCCAGCAGTTACGAGGCTAGCGGAGTCTACGAGCAGTACTTC.

The chain recombines TRBV20-1 with TRBJ1-2, with D perhaps TRBD1 (5 bases). CDR1 and CDR2 (germline): DFQATT, SNEGSKA (reference sequence). CDR3 length: 11 amino acids. Trimming cost V 5 bases and J 4 bases, with 8 bases left between them. The DNA for the CDR3 is TGCAGTGCTTTAAGGGGCTATGGCTACACCTTC. This codes for CSALRGYGYTF.

The rearrangement links TRBV10-1 to TRBJ2-3; TRBD2 matches 12 bases. The V segment lost 5 bases and the J segment 1 base; nucleotides outside the gene matches: 4. CDR3 length equals 16 residues. Germline CDR1 WNHNN, CDR2 SYGVQD (reference sequence). CDR3 nucleotide sequence: TGCGCCAGCAGTCGACTAGCGGGGGTCCGCACAGATACGCAGTATTTT. This encodes CASSRLAGVRTDTQYF.

For the CDR3, the DNA is TGCGCCAGCAGAATCGTAAGGGACAGTCTAGAGCGCGATGGCTACACCTTC. This codes for CASRIVRDSLERDGYTF. This sequence joins TRBV5-1 and TRBJ1-2; 7 bases map to TRBD1. CDR3 length: 17 residues. Germline assignment: CDR1 SGHRS and CDR2 YFSETQ. Losses at the gene ends were 5 bases for V and 6 bases for J; bases not matched to a gene: 19.

The chain couples TRBV4-3 to TRBJ2-1, with 10 bases aligning to TRBD2. The CDR3 has 18 amino acids. J lost 4 bases, V lost 0 bases, and 9 bases had no gene match. Looked up from germline, CDR1 is LGHNA and CDR2 is YSLEER. CDR3 region: CASSQDVFGTSEYNEQFF. CDR3 in DNA: TGCGCCAGCAGCCAAGATGTGTTCGGGACTAGCGAGTACAATGAGCAGTTCTTC.

The CDR3 coding sequence is TGTGCCAGCAGGAGGGGGGGGAACTCCTACAATGAGCAGTTCTTC. It is translated as CASRRGGNSYNEQFF. The chain uses TRBV2 and TRBJ2-1; D is possibly TRBD2 (7 bases). Trimming removed 6 bases at V and 0 bases at J, with 12 bases between. The length of the CDR3 is 15 residues. Germline V gene data show CDR1 as SNHLY and CDR2 as FYNNEI.

V is TRBV19 and J is TRBJ1-5; a weak D match, TRBD1 (5 bases). This CDR3 spans 16 amino acids. V lost 4 bases and J lost 7, with 20 bases in between. Per the germline V gene, CDR1 is LNHDA and CDR2 is SQIVND (reference sequence). CDR3 sequence (DNA): TGTGCCAGTAGTAGGGGAACAGGAATCAGTTACCAGCCCCAGCATTTT. This sequence encodes CASSRGTGISYQPQHF.

The rearrangement links TRBV30 to TRBJ2-3; 8 bases are a match to TRBD2. CDR1 GTSNPN and CDR2 SVGIG come from the germline V gene (reference sequence). The V gene end was trimmed by 1 base and the J gene end by 4 bases; junction bases not matched to a gene: 7. This CDR3 contains 15 residues. CDR3 loop: CAWSGFSGASDTQYF. As DNA, the CDR3 is TGTGCCTGGAGTGGTTTTAGCGGGGCTTCAGATACGCAGTATTTT.

The chain uses TRBV9 and TRBJ1-1, with D possibly being TRBD1 (5 bases). The ends were cut back, 4 bases at V and 8 bases at J, with 12 bases in the middle. This CDR3 region has 12 residues. Germline CDR1 reads SGDLS; CDR2 reads YYNGEE. The CDR3 DNA reads as TGTGCCAGCAGCCCTCGCCCAGGGGAAGCTTTCTTT. This sequence encodes CASSPRPGEAFF.

V and J are TRBV6-5 and TRBJ1-5, with a possible D match to TRBD1 (6 bases). The CDR3 has 15 amino acids. Germline V gene data show CDR1 as MNHEY and CDR2 as SVGAGI. Trimming removed 6 bases from V and 0 bases from J, with 12 bases in between. In DNA form, the CDR3 reads TGTGCCAGCAGACCTTTCAGGGGTAGCAATCAGCCCCAGCATTTT. Its translation: CASRPFRGSNQPQHF.

The CDR3 reads CASSSPGLAAYEQYF. Written as DNA, the CDR3 is TGTGCCAGCAGCTCCCCTGGACTAGCGGCTTACGAGCAGTACTTC. The chain is built from TRBV3-1 (or the pseudogene TRBV3-2) and TRBJ2-7; the match to TRBD2 covers 10 bases. Germline CDR1 reads LGHDT; CDR2 reads YNNKEL (reference sequence). The trim removed 5 bases at V and 4 bases at J, leaving 8 bases unmatched. The CDR3 loop spans 15 amino acids.

The chain uses TRBV2 and TRBJ1-5, with 10 bases lining up with TRBD1. The CDR3 has 13 residues. Germline V gene sequence: CDR1 SNHLY, CDR2 FYNNEI. J lost 6 bases, V lost 4 bases, and 0 bases had no gene match. The DNA for the CDR3 is TGTGCCAGCAGTGGGGACAGGGGTCAGCCCCAGCATTTT. Translated: CASSGDRGQPQHF.

The J gene is TRBJ1-2, the V gene TRBV29-1; possible D gene TRBD1, 5 bases. CDR3 size: 13 residues. Germline V gene lookup returns CDR1 SQVTM and CDR2 ANQGSEA. V lost 0 bases to trimming and J lost 5 bases, with 10 bases between them. In nucleotides, the CDR3 is TGCAGCGTTGAAGATTCAGGGAGGTATGGCTACACCTTC. The encoded protein is CSVEDSGRYGYTF.

The chain carries TRBV18 and TRBJ1-4, with D tentatively TRBD1 (5 bases). CDR1 is KGHSH and CDR2 is LQKENI in the germline V gene. This CDR3 region has 13 residues. Trimming pared 6 bases from V and 8 bases from J, leaving 13 bases between. As DNA, the CDR3 is TGTGCCAGCTCGCCAGGGCTCGAGGAAAAACTGTTTTTT. Translated: CASSPGLEEKLFF.

The sample holds one count of this clone. The V gene is TRBV19, the J gene TRBJ2-7; TRBD2 might be the D (6 bases). This CDR3 is 14 amino acids long. V shed 7 bases and J shed 7 bases, with 20 bases lying between them. Germline values: CDR1 LNHDA, CDR2 SQIVND (reference sequence). CDR3 loop: CASTGRPNAGEQYF. The DNA for the CDR3 is TGTGCCAGTACCGGGAGACCAAACGCGGGGGAGCAGTACTTC.

This clone was picked up a small number of times. V gene TRBV11-1 combines with J gene TRBJ2-2; 7 bases are shared with TRBD1. Germline V gene data show CDR1 as SGHAT and CDR2 as FQDESV (reference sequence). The CDR3 is 15 residues long. J was trimmed by 3 bases and V by 5 bases; bases with no gene match: 6. The CDR3 protein is CASSVNRGDTGELFF. The CDR3 nucleotides are TGTGCCAGCAGCGTTAACAGGGGAGACACCGGGGAGCTGTTTTTT.

The V gene is TRBV5-4, the J gene TRBJ1-2; TRBD1 is a possible D gene (5 bases). The CDR3 totals 16 residues. Trimming removed 1 base at V and 2 bases at J, with 15 bases between. In germline, CDR1 is SGHNT, CDR2 YYREEE (reference sequence). CDR3 region: CASSLLLGAGNYGYTF. CDR3 DNA sequence: TGTGCCAGCAGCTTGCTTCTTGGGGCTGGGAACTATGGCTACACCTTC.

This clone was counted ten times or more. The gene calls are TRBV30 and TRBJ2-2, with D maybe TRBD1 (6 bases). In germline, CDR1 is GTSNPN, CDR2 SVGIG (reference sequence). The CDR3 length is 15 residues. Trimming removed 6 bases from V and 1 base from J, with 15 bases in between. The CDR3 nucleotides read TGTGCCTGCCCAGGGGAGCTTAAGAACACCGGGGAGCTGTTTTTT. It is translated as CACPGELKNTGELFF.

The CDR3 DNA follows: TGTGCCAGCAGCCAAGTCTTAGAACTAGCGAAGGGGACCCAGTACTTC. Encoded protein: CASSQVLELAKGTQYF. This chain links TRBV3-1 (or the pseudogene TRBV3-2) with TRBJ2-5; 7 bases are a match to TRBD2. The J segment lost 7 bases and the V segment lost 1 base, leaving 12 bases of the junction unmatched. Germline V gives CDR1 LGHDT, CDR2 YNNKEL (reference sequence). The CDR3 extends over 16 amino acids.

The rearrangement joins TRBV25-1 to TRBJ2-7, with D possibly being TRBD2 (6 bases). This CDR3 comprises 13 residues. The V gene lost 4 bases and the J gene lost 2 bases, with 9 bases spanning the gap. Germline CDR1 reads MGHDK; CDR2 reads SYGVNS. The CDR3 sequence is CASSVGGPYEQYF. In DNA form, the CDR3 reads TGTGCCAGCAGTGTGGGGGGACCCTACGAGCAGTACTTC.